These T cell receptor beta chains were read from a single sample in a study of cytomegalovirus exposure and HLA in healthy donors. Using immunoSEQ multiplex PCR, the repertoire was profiled, and TCRdb retains in-frame clones only, with some absent. The data contain about 140,000 clones, more than 75% of them singletons. Sequencing used PBMCs. The receptors shown here come from a woman aged 18 to 35 in good health and CMV-seropositive. The CDR3 runs from the conserved cysteine through the conserved F or W. D genes are given only for firm matches. Only some rows state a clone size, as once, few, many or a class for expanded clones.

d_call j_call clone_size v_call cdr3_nt cdr3_aa
NA TRBJ2-4 NA TRBV5-1 TGCGCCAGCAGCTTGGGGCGGCCCAAAAACATTCAGTACTTC CASSLGRPKNIQYF
TRBD1 TRBJ2-6 NA TRBV7-9 TGTGCCAGCAGCCCGGGACAGGGCCAGGCTGGGGCCAACGTCCTGACTTTC CASSPGQGQAGANVLTF
NA TRBJ1-2 NA TRBV6-5 TGTGCCAGCAACGACCGGGGAGTACGTGGCTACACCTTC CASNDRGVRGYTF
NA TRBJ2-7 NA TRBV5-6 TGTGCCAGCAGCTTCTTTACAGTCTACGAGCAGTACTTC CASSFFTVYEQYF
NA TRBJ1-3 NA TRBV6-5 TGTGCCAGCAGAACCGCAGGGGTCTCTGGAAACACCATATATTTT CASRTAGVSGNTIYF
NA TRBJ2-1 NA TRBV4-3 TGCGCCAGCAGCCAAGTGCCTAGTACTGAGCAGTTCTTC CASSQVPSTEQFF
TRBD2 TRBJ2-6 NA TRBV5-1 TGCGCCAGCAGACGGGGGGGAGGTGGGGCCAACGTCCTGACTTTC CASRRGGGGANVLTF
TRBD1 TRBJ1-4 NA TRBV2 TGTGCCAGCAGAAACCGGGACAGGGATCAAGAAAAACTGTTTTTT CASRNRDRDQEKLFF
TRBD1 TRBJ1-2 once TRBV6-1 TGTGCCAGCAGGCCAGGGACAGGGGAGGCCTATGGCTACACCTTC CASRPGTGEAYGYTF
TRBD1 TRBJ1-2 NA TRBV28 TGTGCCAGCAGTGCCACGGGACAGGGCGTAAACTATGGCTACACCTTC CASSATGQGVNYGYTF
TRBD1 TRBJ1-1 once TRBV7-8 TGTGCCAGCAGCTTAGTTGGACAGGGGAACACTGAAGCTTTCTTT CASSLVGQGNTEAFF
NA TRBJ2-1 NA TRBV12-2 TGTGCAAGTCGCTCTAGCGGGGGGCCCCGCTCCTACAATGAGCAGTTCTTC CASRSSGGPRSYNEQFF
TRBD1 TRBJ1-4 NA TRBV9 TGTGCCAGCAGCGCTGGACAGGTTAATGAAAAACTGTTTTTT CASSAGQVNEKLFF
TRBD2 TRBJ2-1 NA TRBV5-4 TGTGCCAGCAGCTTACCGGGACTAGCGGGGTATGAGCAGTTCTTC CASSLPGLAGYEQFF
TRBD2 TRBJ2-2 NA TRBV27 TGTGCCAGCAGTTTGATGATAGCGGGGGGGCTGGACACCGGGGAGCTGTTTTTT CASSLMIAGGLDTGELFF
NA TRBJ2-1 NA TRBV7-8 TGTGCCAGCAGCTTAGGGAACAGGGTTTCCTACAATGAGCAGTTCTTC CASSLGNRVSYNEQFF
TRBD1 TRBJ1-1 NA TRBV12-5 TGTGCTAGTGCCCCGACAGGGCGGACTGAAGCTTTCTTT CASAPTGRTEAFF
NA TRBJ1-2 few TRBV6-1 TGTGCCAGCAGTGAACCCCGGGGCCGGGAGCGCTACACCTTC CASSEPRGRERYTF
TRBD2 TRBJ2-1 few TRBV28 TGTGCCAGCAGTGGAGCGGGGGTACCCTACAATGAGCAGTTCTTC CASSGAGVPYNEQFF
TRBD1 TRBJ2-7 few TRBV11-2 TGTGCCAGCAGCTTAGGCGGGGGGACAGGGGGTTACGAGCAGTACTTC CASSLGGGTGGYEQYF
NA TRBJ1-1 NA TRBV19 TGTGCCAGTAGTCCATGGCACATGTCTGATGCCACAAACACTGAAGCTTTCTTT CASSPWHMSDATNTEAFF
NA TRBJ1-1 once TRBV6-1 TGTGCCAGCAACCCGACGGCAGGAGGGGTCACTGAAGCTTTCTTT CASNPTAGGVTEAFF
NA TRBJ2-3 NA TRBV6-4 TGTGCCAGCAGTGAGAGAGCGGATAGCACAGATACGCAGTATTTT CASSERADSTDTQYF
NA TRBJ2-7 NA TRBV5-1 TGCGCCAGCAGCCAGACAGGCCAGGCGGCCGAGCAGTACTTC CASSQTGQAAEQYF